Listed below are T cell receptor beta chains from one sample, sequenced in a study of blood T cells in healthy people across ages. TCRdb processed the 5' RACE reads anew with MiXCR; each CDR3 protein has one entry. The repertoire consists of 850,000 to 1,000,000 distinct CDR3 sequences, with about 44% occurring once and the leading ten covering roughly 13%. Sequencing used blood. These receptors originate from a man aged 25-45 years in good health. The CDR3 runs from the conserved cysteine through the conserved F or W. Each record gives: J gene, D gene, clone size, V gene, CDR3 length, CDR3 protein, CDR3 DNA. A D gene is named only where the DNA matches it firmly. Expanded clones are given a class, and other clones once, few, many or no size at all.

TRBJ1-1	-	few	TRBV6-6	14	CASSYNYGNTEAFF	TGTGCCAGCAGTTATAATTACGGGAACACTGAAGCTTTCTTT
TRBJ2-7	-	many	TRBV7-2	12	CASSSTTYEQYF	TGTGCCAGCAGCTCGACCACCTACGAGCAGTACTTC
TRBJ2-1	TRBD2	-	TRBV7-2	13	CASSLTSRNEQFF	TGTGCCAGCAGCCTGACTAGCCGGAACGAGCAGTTCTTC
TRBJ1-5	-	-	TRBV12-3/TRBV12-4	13	CASSWTENQPQHF	TGTGCCAGCAGTTGGACAGAGAATCAGCCCCAGCATTTT
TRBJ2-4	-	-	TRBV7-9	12	CASSPAGGIQYF	TGTGCCAGCAGCCCTGCGGGTGGCATTCAGTACTTC
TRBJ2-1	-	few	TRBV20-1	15	CSASSPLGGHNEQFF	TGCAGTGCTAGTTCGCCCCTGGGGGGACACAATGAGCAGTTCTTC
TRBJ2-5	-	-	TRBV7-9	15	CASSLAGSIQETQYF	TGTGCCAGCAGCTTAGCGGGCAGCATCCAAGAGACCCAGTACTTC
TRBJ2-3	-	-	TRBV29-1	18	CSVEGLQGFEFATDTQYF	TGCAGCGTTGAAGGTCTGCAAGGATTTGAGTTTGCGACAGATACGCAGTATTTT
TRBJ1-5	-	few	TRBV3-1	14	CASSQEGGGQPQHF	TGTGCCAGCAGCCAAGAAGGAGGGGGTCAGCCCCAGCATTTT
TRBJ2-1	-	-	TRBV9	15	CASSLSIGLRNEQFF	TGTGCCAGCAGCCTCTCCATCGGACTCCGGAATGAGCAGTTCTTC
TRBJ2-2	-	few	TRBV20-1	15	CSAIPVAGVDGELFF	TGCAGTGCTATCCCCGTGGCCGGGGTCGACGGGGAGCTGTTTTTT
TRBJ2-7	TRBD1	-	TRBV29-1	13	CSVSTGNNYEQYF	TGCAGCGTTTCGACAGGGAATAACTACGAGCAGTACTTC
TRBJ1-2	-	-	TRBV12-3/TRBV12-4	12	CASNSLGGGYTF	TGTGCCAGCAATTCCCTGGGTGGTGGCTACACCTTC
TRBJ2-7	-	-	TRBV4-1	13	CASSQWLSYEQYF	TGCGCCAGCAGCCAGTGGCTCTCCTACGAGCAGTACTTC
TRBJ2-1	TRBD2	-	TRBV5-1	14	CASKAGGIQETQFF	TGCGCCAGCAAGGCGGGGGGGATTCAAGAGACCCAGTTCTTC
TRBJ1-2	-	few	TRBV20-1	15	CSARDDRRLNYGYTF	TGCAGTGCTAGAGACGACAGGAGACTTAACTATGGCTACACCTTC
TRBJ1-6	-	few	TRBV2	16	CASSLRTARNNSPLHF	TGTGCCAGCAGTCTCCGGACGGCTAGAAATAATTCACCCCTCCACTTT
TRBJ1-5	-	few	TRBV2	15	CASSGGGQSNQPQHF	TGTGCCAGCAGTGGAGGAGGACAGAGCAATCAGCCCCAGCATTTT
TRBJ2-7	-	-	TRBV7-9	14	CASSLARSNYEQYF	TGTGCCAGCAGCTTAGCAAGAAGTAACTACGAGCAGTACTTC
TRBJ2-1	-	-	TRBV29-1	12	CSVMSGVGEQFF	TGCAGCGTTATGTCAGGGGTTGGTGAGCAGTTCTTC
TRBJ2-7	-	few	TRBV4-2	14	CASSQRPGNYEQYF	TGTGCCAGCAGCCAACGACCCGGAAACTACGAGCAGTACTTC
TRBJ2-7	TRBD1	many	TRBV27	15	CASSLTGGSIHEQYF	TGTGCCAGCAGTCTGACAGGGGGTTCTATACACGAGCAGTACTTC
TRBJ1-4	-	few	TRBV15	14	CATSRQGGGEKLFF	TGTGCCACCAGCAGACAGGGAGGGGGTGAAAAACTGTTTTTT
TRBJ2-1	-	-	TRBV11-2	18	CASSFPRGQFRVYNEQFF	TGTGCCAGCAGCTTTCCGCGCGGGCAGTTTCGGGTCTACAATGAGCAGTTCTTC
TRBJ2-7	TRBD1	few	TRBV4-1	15	CASSQAQGAPYEQYF	TGCGCCAGCAGCCAAGCACAGGGGGCTCCCTACGAGCAGTACTTC
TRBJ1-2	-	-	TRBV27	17	CASSLRGGGRESWGYTF	TGTGCCAGCAGTTTAAGGGGGGGTGGCAGGGAGTCTTGGGGCTACACCTTC
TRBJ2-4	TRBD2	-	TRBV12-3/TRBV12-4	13	CASSAGVENIQYF	TGTGCCAGCAGTGCGGGGGTGGAAAACATTCAGTACTTC
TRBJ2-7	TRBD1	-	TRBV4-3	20	CASSQSLGRSRGRLPIEQYF	TGCGCCAGCAGCCAAAGTCTTGGGCGTAGTAGGGGGCGACTCCCCATAGAGCAGTACTTC
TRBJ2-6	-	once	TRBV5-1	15	CASRNADSGANVLTF	TGCGCCAGCAGAAATGCAGACTCTGGGGCCAACGTCCTGACTTTC
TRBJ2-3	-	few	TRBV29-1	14	CSVGLGGDTDTQYF	TGCAGCGTTGGTTTGGGGGGAGACACAGATACGCAGTATTTT
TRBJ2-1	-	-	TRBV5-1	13	CASSRVGTPDQFF	TGCGCCAGCAGCCGGGTTGGGACGCCGGACCAGTTCTTC
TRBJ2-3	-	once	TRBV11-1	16	CASSLDGGGAGDTQYF	TGTGCCAGCAGCTTAGACGGTGGGGGGGCCGGAGATACGCAGTATTTT
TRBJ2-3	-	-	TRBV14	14	CASSHESGRGTQYF	TGTGCCAGCAGCCATGAGTCGGGGAGAGGAACGCAGTATTTT
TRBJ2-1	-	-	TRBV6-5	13	CASSGTTYNEQFF	TGCGCCAGCAGTGGGACCACCTACAATGAGCAGTTCTTC
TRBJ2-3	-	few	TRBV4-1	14	CASSQAQLTDTQYF	TGCGCCAGCAGCCAAGCCCAACTGACAGATACGCAGTATTTT
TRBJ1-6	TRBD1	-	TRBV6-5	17	CASSYTPQGLSSSPLHF	TGTGCCAGCAGTTATACCCCACAGGGGTTGTCATCTTCACCCCTCCACTTT
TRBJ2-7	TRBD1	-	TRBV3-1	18	CASSQWGQLTNTGNEQYF	TGTGCCAGCAGCCAATGGGGACAGCTCACCAACACTGGGAACGAGCAGTACTTC
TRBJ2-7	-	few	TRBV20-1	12	CSARSRGYEQYF	TGCAGTGCTAGATCTCGAGGCTACGAGCAGTACTTC
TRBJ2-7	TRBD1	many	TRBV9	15	CASSVIGTGVNEQYF	TGTGCCAGCAGCGTTATAGGGACAGGGGTTAACGAGCAGTACTTC
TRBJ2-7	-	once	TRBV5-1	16	CAGSLIPGTTQYEQYF	TGCGCCGGCAGCTTGATTCCGGGGACAACTCAGTACGAGCAGTACTTC
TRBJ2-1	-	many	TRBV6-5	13	CASSPTAYNEQFF	TGTGCCAGCAGTCCTACAGCATACAATGAGCAGTTCTTC
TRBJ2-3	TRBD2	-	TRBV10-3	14	CAISGEGPTDTQYF	TGTGCCATCAGTGGGGAGGGGCCCACAGATACGCAGTATTTT
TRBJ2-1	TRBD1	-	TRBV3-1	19	CASSQEVFSIGQGNNEQFF	TGTGCCAGCAGCCAAGAGGTCTTTAGTATAGGACAGGGGAACAATGAGCAGTTCTTC
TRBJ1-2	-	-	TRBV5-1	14	CASRTAARGDGYTF	TGCGCCAGCAGGACCGCGGCTCGAGGGGATGGCTACACCTTC
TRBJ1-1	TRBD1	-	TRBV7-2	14	CASSLQGGGTEAFF	TGTGCCAGCAGCTTGCAGGGGGGAGGTACTGAAGCTTTCTTT
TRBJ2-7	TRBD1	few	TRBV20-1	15	CSALRRRQGDYEQYF	TGCAGTGCTTTACGGAGGAGACAGGGAGACTACGAGCAGTACTTC
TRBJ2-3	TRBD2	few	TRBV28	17	CASSLVWSGGSTDTQYF	TGTGCCAGCAGTTTGGTGTGGTCGGGGGGGAGCACAGATACGCAGTATTTT
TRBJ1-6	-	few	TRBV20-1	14	CSARSGQSNSPLHF	TGCAGTGCTAGGTCCGGACAGTCCAATTCACCCCTCCACTTT
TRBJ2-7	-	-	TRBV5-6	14	CASSSLGPTYEQYF	TGTGCCAGCAGCTCCTTGGGTCCAACCTACGAGCAGTACTTC
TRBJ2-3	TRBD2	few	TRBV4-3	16	CASSQAHSGATDTQYF	TGCGCCAGCAGCCAAGCGCATAGCGGGGCAACAGATACGCAGTATTTT